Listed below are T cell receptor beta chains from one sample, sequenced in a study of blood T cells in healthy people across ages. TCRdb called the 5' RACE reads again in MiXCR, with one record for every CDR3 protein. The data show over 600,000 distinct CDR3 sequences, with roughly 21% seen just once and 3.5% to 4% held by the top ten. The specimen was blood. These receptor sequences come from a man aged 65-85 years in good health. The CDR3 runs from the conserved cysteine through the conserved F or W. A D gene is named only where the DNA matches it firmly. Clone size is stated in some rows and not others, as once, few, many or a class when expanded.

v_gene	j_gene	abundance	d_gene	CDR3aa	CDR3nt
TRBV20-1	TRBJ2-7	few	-	CSARLNAYEQYF	TGCAGTGCTAGACTTAATGCCTACGAGCAGTACTTC
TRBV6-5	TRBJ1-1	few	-	CASKRQENTEAFF	TGTGCCAGCAAAAGACAGGAAAACACTGAAGCTTTCTTT
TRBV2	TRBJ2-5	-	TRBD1	CASSTGTAKEETQYF	TGTGCCAGCAGTACAGGGACAGCTAAGGAAGAGACCCAGTACTTC
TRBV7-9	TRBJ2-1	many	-	CASSLLGGLLYNEQFF	TGTGCCAGCAGCTTGTTAGGCGGGTTACTCTACAATGAGCAGTTCTTC
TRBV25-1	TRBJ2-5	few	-	CASSEGRVGETQYF	TGTGCCAGCAGTGAAGGACGGGTGGGGGAGACCCAGTACTTC
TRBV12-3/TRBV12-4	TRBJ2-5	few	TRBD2	CASSPPGLAAGETQYF	TGTGCCAGCAGTCCCCCGGGACTAGCGGCAGGAGAGACCCAGTACTTC
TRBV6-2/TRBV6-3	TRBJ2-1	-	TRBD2	CASNGAGDSYNEQFF	TGTGCCAGCAACGGAGCGGGAGACTCCTACAATGAGCAGTTCTTC
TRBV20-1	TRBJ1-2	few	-	CSARDQGKNYGYTF	TGCAGTGCTAGAGATCAGGGGAAGAACTATGGCTACACCTTC
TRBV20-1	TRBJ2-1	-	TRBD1	CSANPGQGRYEQFF	TGCAGTGCAAACCCGGGACAGGGGAGATATGAGCAGTTCTTC
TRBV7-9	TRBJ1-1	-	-	CASSLFGENTEAFF	TGTGCCAGCAGCTTATTTGGAGAGAACACTGAAGCTTTCTTT
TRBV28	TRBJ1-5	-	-	CASSSPHRAGNQPQHF	TGTGCCAGCAGTTCCCCGCACAGGGCTGGCAATCAGCCCCAGCATTTT
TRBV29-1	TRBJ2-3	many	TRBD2	CSAWAGGPADTQYF	TGCAGTGCTTGGGCGGGAGGGCCTGCAGATACGCAGTATTTT
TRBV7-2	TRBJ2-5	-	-	CASSLGSPGMETQYF	TGTGCCAGCAGCTTAGGTTCCCCGGGGATGGAGACCCAGTACTTC
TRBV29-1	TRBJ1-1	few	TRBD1	CSVGGSGGSNTEAFF	TGCAGCGTTGGGGGGTCAGGGGGATCGAACACTGAAGCTTTCTTT
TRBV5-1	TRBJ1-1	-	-	CASSFGTEVFF	TGCGCCAGCAGCTTTGGGACTGAAGTTTTCTTT
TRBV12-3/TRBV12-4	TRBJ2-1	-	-	CASSPGFSYNEQFF	TGTGCCAGCAGTCCAGGATTTTCCTACAATGAGCAGTTCTTC
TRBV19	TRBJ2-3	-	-	CASSLGPGSTDTQYF	TGTGCCAGTAGTTTAGGGCCAGGATCCACAGATACGCAGTATTTT
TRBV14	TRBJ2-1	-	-	CASSPRDPYNEQFF	TGTGCCAGCAGCCCCCGGGACCCGTACAATGAGCAGTTCTTC
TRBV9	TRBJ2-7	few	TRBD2	CASSVSSGPSYEQYF	TGTGCCAGCAGCGTATCTAGCGGCCCTTCCTACGAGCAGTACTTC
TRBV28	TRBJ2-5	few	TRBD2	CASSPKREWETQYF	TGTGCCAGCAGTCCCAAGCGGGAGTGGGAGACCCAGTACTTC
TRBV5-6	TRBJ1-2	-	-	CASSSKKTGLWGYTF	TGTGCCAGCAGCTCAAAAAAAACAGGTCTCTGGGGCTACACCTTC
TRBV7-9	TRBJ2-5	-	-	CASSLVARVFGETQYF	TGTGCCAGCAGCTTAGTAGCCAGGGTTTTCGGGGAGACCCAGTACTTC
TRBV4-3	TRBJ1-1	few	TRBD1	CASSLGGRATEAFF	TGCGCCAGCAGCCTAGGGGGCCGGGCTACTGAAGCTTTCTTT
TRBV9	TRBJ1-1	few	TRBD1	CASSDRDRGTEAFF	TGTGCCAGCAGCGACCGGGACAGGGGTACCGAAGCTTTCTTT
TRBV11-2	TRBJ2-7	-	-	CASSLLGGGTEQYF	TGTGCCAGCAGCCTCCTAGGGGGGGGTACCGAGCAGTACTTC
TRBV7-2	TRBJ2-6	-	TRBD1	CASSLARDRGYSGANVLTF	TGTGCCAGCAGCTTGGCCAGGGACAGGGGTTACTCTGGGGCCAACGTCCTGACTTTC
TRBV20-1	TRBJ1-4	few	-	CSARGHSNEKLFF	TGCAGTGCTAGAGGACATTCTAATGAAAAACTGTTTTTT
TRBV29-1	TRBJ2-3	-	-	CSAAGYADTQYF	TGCAGCGCTGCGGGGTACGCAGATACGCAGTATTTT
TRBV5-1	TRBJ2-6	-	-	CASSFPGSGANVLTF	TGCGCCAGCAGCTTTCCGGGTTCTGGGGCCAACGTCCTGACTTTC
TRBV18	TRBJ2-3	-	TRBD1	CASSPGQGARDTQYF	TGTGCCAGCTCACCCGGACAGGGGGCGCGAGATACGCAGTATTTT
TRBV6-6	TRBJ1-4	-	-	CASSPGNEKLFF	TGTGCCAGCAGCCCCGGCAATGAAAAACTGTTTTTT
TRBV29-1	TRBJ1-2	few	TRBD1	CSASGTGGSGGYTF	TGCAGCGCTTCCGGGACAGGGGGCTCTGGCGGCTACACCTTC
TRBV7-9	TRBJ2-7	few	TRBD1	CASTMTGEGEQYF	TGTGCCAGCACCATGACAGGGGAAGGCGAGCAGTACTTC
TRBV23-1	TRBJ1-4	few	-	CASSPLPQGGEKLFF	TGCGCCAGCAGTCCCCTCCCTCAGGGAGGCGAAAAACTGTTTTTT
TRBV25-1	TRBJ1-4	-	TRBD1	CATSGTGKEKLFF	TGTGCCACCTCCGGGACAGGGAAGGAAAAACTGTTTTTT
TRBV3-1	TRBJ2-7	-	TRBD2	CASSQGPRRREFSYEQYF	TGTGCCAGCAGCCAAGGGCCCCGGCGGCGGGAGTTTTCCTACGAGCAGTACTTC
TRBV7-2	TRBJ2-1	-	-	CASGLDNEQFF	TGTGCCAGCGGCCTGGACAATGAGCAGTTCTTC
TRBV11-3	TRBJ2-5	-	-	CASSHQEDQETQYF	TGTGCCAGCAGCCATCAGGAAGACCAAGAGACCCAGTACTTC
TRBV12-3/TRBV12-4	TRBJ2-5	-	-	CASSLAWAQETQYF	TGTGCCAGCAGTTTAGCGTGGGCCCAAGAGACCCAGTACTTC
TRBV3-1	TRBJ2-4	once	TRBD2	CASSQVRAGGPPNIQYF	TGTGCCAGCAGCCAAGTCCGGGCGGGAGGGCCACCAAACATTCAGTACTTC
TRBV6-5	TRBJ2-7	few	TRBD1	CASRVKGQGHYEQYF	TGTGCCAGCAGAGTCAAAGGACAGGGACACTACGAGCAGTACTTC
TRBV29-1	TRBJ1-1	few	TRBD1	CSVEDRGRTEAFF	TGCAGCGTTGAGGACAGGGGGAGAACTGAAGCTTTCTTT
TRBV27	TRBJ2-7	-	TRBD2	CASSPMTSGSYEQYF	TGTGCCAGCAGTCCGATGACTAGCGGGAGTTACGAGCAGTACTTC
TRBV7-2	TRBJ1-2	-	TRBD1	CASSLDRGDYGYTF	TGTGCCAGCAGCTTAGACAGGGGGGACTATGGCTACACCTTC
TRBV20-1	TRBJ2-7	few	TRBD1	CSARRTGGFYEQYF	TGCAGTGCTAGGCGGACAGGGGGTTTCTACGAGCAGTACTTC
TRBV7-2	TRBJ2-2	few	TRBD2	CASRGLADTGELFF	TGTGCCAGCAGGGGACTAGCGGACACCGGGGAGCTGTTTTTT
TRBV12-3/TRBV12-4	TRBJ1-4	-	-	CASSEFNEKLFF	TGTGCCAGCAGTGAATTTAATGAAAAACTGTTTTTT
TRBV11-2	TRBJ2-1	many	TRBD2	CASSSLAGGAYNEQFF	TGTGCCAGCAGCTCCCTAGCGGGAGGTGCCTACAATGAGCAGTTCTTC
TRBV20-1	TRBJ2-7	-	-	CSARGTSAYEQYF	TGCAGTGCTAGAGGAACGAGCGCCTACGAGCAGTACTTC
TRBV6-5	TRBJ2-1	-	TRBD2	CASSYLRREGPYNEQFF	TGTGCCAGCAGTTACTTGAGGCGGGAGGGCCCCTACAATGAGCAGTTCTTC
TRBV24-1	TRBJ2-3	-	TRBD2	CATSDKGLAADTDTQYF	TGTGCCACCAGTGATAAGGGACTAGCGGCCGACACAGATACGCAGTATTTT
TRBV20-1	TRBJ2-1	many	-	CSTNKDGNEQFF	TGCAGTACTAATAAGGACGGCAATGAGCAGTTCTTC